The following is a T cell receptor (beta chain) sequence with its context. Germline CDR1 reads SEHNR; CDR2 reads FQNEAQ (reference sequence). The CDR3 loop spans 17 amino acids. Germline trimming cut 6 bases from V and 0 bases from J; bases unmatched to any gene: 6. The data were obtained in a study of blood T cell repertoires in COVID-19. Study-wide background: The cDNA or gDNA used as material had been derived from T cells, B-cell-depleted T cells, or PBMCs.

Method: immunoSEQ multiplex PCR; TCRdb's copy keeps in-frame clones and lacks some. The sample holds under 200,000 clones; around 89% are singletons and the top ten take under 6.5%. The TCR originated in a man in his forties with active or convalescent COVID-19. The chain has TRBV7-9 and TRBJ2-1; 12 bases are shared with TRBD2. Sequenced input: peripheral blood. The CDR3, as DNA: TGTGCCAGCAGTTTTGCGACTAGCGGGAGCTCCTACAATGAGCAGTTCTTC. Translated: CASSFATSGSSYNEQFF.